Listed here are 3 T cell receptor beta chains from one sample, sequenced in a study of cytomegalovirus exposure and HLA in healthy donors. The study ran its PCR with 60 Vbeta and 13 Jbeta primers. Measured with immunoSEQ multiplex PCR; TCRdb has only the in-frame clones, and not every one. Of about 76,000 clones in the sample, roughly 78% were seen once. Material: PBMCs. These receptors all stem from a male donor in good health and CMV-seropositive.

The CDR3 region has the DNA TGTGCCAGCAGCTTGGCCAGTAATACGCAGTATTTT. It is translated as CASSLASNTQYF. The V call is TRBV5-4, the J call TRBJ2-3; D remains unclear. The CDR3 runs to 12 residues. Trimming took off 0 bases at V and 7 bases at J, with 6 bases between the two ends. Germline CDR1 SGHNT, CDR2 YYREEE (reference sequence).

The chain has TRBV5-4 and TRBJ2-7, with TRBD1 identical over 8 bases. V dropped 2 bases and J dropped 4; count of bases not matched to a gene: 8. The CDR3 contains 15 residues. Germline CDR1 SGHNT, CDR2 YYREEE (reference sequence). The CDR3 here is CASSLKRRTGYEQYF. DNA of the CDR3: TGTGCCAGCAGCTTAAAACGACGGACAGGGTACGAGCAGTACTTC.

This rearrangement joins TRBV9 to TRBJ2-1; D may be TRBD2 (5 bases). Trimming stripped 0 bases from V and 7 bases from J, with 14 bases between. CDR1 SGDLS and CDR2 YYNGEE come from the germline V gene. The CDR3 is 15 amino acids. The CDR3 nucleotides are TGTGCCAGCAGCGTAGACAGCGGAGTAGGGAATGAGCAGTTCTTC. The encoded protein is CASSVDSGVGNEQFF.